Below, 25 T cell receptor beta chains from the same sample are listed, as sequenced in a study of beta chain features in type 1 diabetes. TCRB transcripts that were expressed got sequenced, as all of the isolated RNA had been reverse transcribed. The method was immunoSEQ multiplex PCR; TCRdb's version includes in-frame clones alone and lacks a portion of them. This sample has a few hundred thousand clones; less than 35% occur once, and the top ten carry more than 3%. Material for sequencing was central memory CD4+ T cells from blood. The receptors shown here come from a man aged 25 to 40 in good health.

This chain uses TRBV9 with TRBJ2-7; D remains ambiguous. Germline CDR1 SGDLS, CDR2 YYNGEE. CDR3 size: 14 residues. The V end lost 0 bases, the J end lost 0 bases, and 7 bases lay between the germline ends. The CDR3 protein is CASSVDWISYEQYF. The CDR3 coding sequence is TGTGCCAGCAGCGTAGACTGGATCTCCTACGAGCAGTACTTC.

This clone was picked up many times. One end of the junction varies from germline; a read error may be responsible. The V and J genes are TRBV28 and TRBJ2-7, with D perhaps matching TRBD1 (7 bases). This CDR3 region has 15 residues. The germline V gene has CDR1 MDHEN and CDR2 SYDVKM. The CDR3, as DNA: TGTGCCAGCAGTTTAGGCCAGGGACAGCGATTGGAGGGGTATTTC. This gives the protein CASSLGQGQRLEGYF. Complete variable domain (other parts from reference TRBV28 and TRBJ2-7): DVKVTQSSRYLVKRTGEKVFLECVQDMDHENMFWYRQDPGLGLRLIYFSYDVKMKEKGDIPEGYSVSREKKERFSLILESASTNQTSMYLCASSLGQGQRLEGYFGPGTRLTVT.

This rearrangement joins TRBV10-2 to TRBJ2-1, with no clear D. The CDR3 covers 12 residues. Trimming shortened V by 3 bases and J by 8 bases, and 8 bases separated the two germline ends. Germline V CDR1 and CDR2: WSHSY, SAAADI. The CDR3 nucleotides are TGCGCCAGCAGTGACAAGGGCCATGAGCAGTTCTTC. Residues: CASSDKGHEQFF.

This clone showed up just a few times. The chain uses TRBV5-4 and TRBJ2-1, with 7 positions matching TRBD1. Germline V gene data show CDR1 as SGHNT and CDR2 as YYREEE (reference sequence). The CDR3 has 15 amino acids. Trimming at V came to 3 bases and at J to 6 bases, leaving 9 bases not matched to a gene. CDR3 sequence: CASSSGTAPSNEQFF. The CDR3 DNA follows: TGTGCCAGCAGCTCCGGGACAGCACCCAGCAATGAGCAGTTCTTC.

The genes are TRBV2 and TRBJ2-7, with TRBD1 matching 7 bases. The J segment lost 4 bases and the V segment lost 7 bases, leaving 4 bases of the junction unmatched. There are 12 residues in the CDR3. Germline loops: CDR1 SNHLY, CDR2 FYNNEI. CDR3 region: CASTQQGYEQYF. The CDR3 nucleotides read TGTGCCAGCACACAACAGGGGTACGAGCAGTACTTC.

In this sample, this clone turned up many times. The CDR3 is CASSSTDTQYF. The DNA for the CDR3 is TGTGCCAGCAGTTCCACAGATACGCAGTATTTT. The chain couples TRBV2 to TRBJ2-3; D gene unclear. The ends were cut back, 5 bases at V and 2 bases at J, with 2 bases in the middle. CDR1 and CDR2 from the germline V gene are SNHLY and FYNNEI. The CDR3 spans 11 residues.

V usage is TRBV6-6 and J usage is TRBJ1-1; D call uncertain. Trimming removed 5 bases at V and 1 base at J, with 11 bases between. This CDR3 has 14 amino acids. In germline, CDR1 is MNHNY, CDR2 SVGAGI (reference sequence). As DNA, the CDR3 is TGTGCCAGCAGTCACGGTGGTCGGAACACTGAAGCTTTCTTT. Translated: CASSHGGRNTEAFF.

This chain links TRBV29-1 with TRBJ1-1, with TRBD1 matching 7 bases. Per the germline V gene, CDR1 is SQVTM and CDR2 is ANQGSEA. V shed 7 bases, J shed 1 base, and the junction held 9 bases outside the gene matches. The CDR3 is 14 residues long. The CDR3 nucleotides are TGCAGCGGGGGGCTACAGGGGACGAACACTGAAGCTTTCTTT. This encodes CSGGLQGTNTEAFF. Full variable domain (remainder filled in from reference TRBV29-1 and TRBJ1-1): SAVISQKPSRDICQRGTSLTIQCQVDSQVTMMFWYRQQPGQSLTLIATANQGSEATYESGFVIDKFPISRPNLTFSTLTVSNMSPEDSSIYLCSGGLQGTNTEAFFGQGTRLTVV.

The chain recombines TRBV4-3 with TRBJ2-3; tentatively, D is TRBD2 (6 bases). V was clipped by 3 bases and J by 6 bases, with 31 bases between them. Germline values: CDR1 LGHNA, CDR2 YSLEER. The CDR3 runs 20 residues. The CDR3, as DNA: TGCGCCAGCAGCCAGGAAGGGGCCGAACTAGCTTTTCTCGATGGGGATACGCAGTATTTT. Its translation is CASSQEGAELAFLDGDTQYF.

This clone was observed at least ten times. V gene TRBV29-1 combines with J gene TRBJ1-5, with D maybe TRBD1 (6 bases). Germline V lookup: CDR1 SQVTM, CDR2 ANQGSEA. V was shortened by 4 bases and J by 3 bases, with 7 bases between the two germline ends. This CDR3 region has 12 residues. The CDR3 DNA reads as TGCAGCGTTGGACAGGCCAATCAGCCCCAGCATTTT. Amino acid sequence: CSVGQANQPQHF.

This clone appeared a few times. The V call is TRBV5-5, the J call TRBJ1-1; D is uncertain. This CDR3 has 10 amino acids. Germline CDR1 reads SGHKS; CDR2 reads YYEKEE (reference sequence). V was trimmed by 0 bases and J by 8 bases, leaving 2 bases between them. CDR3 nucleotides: TGTGCCAGCAGCTTGGCGGAAGCTTTCTTT. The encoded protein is CASSLAEAFF.

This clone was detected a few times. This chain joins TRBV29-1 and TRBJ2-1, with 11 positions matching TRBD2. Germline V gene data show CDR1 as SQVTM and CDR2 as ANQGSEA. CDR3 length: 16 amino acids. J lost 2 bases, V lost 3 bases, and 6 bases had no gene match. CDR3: CSVDGRLAGTYNEQFF. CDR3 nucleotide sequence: TGCAGCGTTGACGGTCGACTAGCGGGAACCTACAATGAGCAGTTCTTC.

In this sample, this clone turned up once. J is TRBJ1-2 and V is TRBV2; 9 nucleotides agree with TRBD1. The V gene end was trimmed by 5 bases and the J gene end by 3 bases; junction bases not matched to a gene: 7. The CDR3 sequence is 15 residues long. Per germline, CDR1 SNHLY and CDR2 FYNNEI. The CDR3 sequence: CASSSPGTGYYGYTF. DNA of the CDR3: TGTGCCAGCAGTAGTCCCGGGACAGGGTACTATGGCTACACCTTC. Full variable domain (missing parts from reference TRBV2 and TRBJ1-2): EPEVTQTPSHQVTQMGQEVILRCVPISNHLYFYWYRQILGQKVEFLVSFYNNEISEKSEIFDDQFSVERPDGSNFTLKIRSTKLEDSAMYFCASSSPGTGYYGYTFGSGTRLTVV.

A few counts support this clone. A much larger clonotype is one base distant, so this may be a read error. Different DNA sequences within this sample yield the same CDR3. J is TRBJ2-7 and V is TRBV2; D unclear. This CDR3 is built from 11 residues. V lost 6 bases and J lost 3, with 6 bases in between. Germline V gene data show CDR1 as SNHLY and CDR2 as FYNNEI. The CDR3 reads CASSFSYEQYF. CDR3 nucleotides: TGTGCCAGCAGCTTCAGCTACGAGCAGTACTTC.

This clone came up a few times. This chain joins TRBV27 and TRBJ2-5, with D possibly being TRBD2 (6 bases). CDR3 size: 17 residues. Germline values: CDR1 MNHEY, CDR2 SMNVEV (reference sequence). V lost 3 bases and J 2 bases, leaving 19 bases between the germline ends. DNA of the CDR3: TGTGCCAGCAGTTTCGTGGGAGGAGGGATTTTTCAAGAGACCCAGTACTTC. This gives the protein CASSFVGGGIFQETQYF.

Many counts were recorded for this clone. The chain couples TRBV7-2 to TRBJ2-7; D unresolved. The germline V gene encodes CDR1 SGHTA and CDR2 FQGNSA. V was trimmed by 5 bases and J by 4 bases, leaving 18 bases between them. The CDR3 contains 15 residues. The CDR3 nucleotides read TGTGCCAGCAGCCTTACCTTAAACCCGATGTACGAGCAGTACTTC. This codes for CASSLTLNPMYEQYF.

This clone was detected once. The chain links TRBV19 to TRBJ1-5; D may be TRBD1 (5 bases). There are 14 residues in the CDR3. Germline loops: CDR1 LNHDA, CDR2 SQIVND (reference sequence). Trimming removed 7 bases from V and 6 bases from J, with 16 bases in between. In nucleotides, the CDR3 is TGTGCCAGTATGGCCAGGGAACGGGGTCAGCCCCAGCATTTT. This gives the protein CASMARERGQPQHF.

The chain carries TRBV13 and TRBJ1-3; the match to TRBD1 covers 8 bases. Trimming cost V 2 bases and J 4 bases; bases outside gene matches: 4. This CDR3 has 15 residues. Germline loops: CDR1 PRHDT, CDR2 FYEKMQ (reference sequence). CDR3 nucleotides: TGTGCCAGCAGCTTAAGGACAGGGTACGGAAACACCATATATTTT. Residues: CASSLRTGYGNTIYF.

CDR3: CSVEDLTARDGYTF. The DNA of the CDR3 is TGCAGCGTTGAAGATCTGACGGCCCGGGATGGCTACACCTTC. J is TRBJ1-2 and V is TRBV29-1; no reliable D call. Trimming stripped 0 bases from V and 6 bases from J, with 14 bases between. Germline loops: CDR1 SQVTM, CDR2 ANQGSEA. This CDR3 has 14 residues.

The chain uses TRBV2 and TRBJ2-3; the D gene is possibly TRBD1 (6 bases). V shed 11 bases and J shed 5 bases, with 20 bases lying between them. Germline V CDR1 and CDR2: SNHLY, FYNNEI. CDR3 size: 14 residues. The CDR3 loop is CAGEQGVFEDTQYF. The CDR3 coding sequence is TGTGCCGGCGAACAGGGAGTATTTGAAGATACGCAGTATTTT.

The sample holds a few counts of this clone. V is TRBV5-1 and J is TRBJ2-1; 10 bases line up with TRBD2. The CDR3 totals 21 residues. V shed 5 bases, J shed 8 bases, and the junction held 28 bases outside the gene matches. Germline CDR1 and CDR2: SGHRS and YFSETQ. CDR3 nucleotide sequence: TGCGCCAGCAGAGAGCGCCTCTTCCGAGGGGGACTAGCGATCGGAAACGATGAGCAGTTCTTC. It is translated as CASRERLFRGGLAIGNDEQFF.

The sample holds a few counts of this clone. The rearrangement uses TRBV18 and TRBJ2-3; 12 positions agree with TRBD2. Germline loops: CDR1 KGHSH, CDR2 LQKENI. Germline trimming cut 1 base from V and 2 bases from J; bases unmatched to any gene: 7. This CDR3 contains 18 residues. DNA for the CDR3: TGTGCCAGCTCACCACGTACTAGCGGGAGGTCCATCACAGATACGCAGTATTTT. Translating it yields CASSPRTSGRSITDTQYF.

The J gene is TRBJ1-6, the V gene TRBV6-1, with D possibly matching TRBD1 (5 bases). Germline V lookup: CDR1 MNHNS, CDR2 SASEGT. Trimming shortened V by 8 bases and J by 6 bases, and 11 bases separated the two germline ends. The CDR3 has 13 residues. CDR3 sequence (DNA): TGTGCCAGCGGACAAAGTCTTAATTCACCCCTCCACTTT. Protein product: CASGQSLNSPLHF.

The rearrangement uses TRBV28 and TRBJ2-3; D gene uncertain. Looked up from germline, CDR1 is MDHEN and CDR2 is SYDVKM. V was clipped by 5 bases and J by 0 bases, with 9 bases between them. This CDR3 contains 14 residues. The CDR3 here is CASSVPGSTDTQYF. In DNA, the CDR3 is TGTGCCAGCAGTGTCCCCGGCAGCACAGATACGCAGTATTTT.

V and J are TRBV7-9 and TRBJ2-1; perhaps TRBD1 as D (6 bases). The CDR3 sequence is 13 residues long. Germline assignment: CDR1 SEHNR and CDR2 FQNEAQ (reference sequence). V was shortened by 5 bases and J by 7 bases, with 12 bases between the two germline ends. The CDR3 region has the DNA TGTGCCAGCAGCCGTACAGGGAGTAATGAGCAGTTCTTC. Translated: CASSRTGSNEQFF.